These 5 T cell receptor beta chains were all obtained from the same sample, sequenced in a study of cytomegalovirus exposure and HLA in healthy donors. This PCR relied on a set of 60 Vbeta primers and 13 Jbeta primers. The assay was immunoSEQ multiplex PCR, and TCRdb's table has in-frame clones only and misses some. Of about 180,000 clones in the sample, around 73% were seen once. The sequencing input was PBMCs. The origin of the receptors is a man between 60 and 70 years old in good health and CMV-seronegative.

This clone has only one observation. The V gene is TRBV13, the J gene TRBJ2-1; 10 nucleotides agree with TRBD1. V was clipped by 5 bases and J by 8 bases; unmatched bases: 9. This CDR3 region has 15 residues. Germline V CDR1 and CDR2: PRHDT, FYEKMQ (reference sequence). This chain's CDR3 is CASSHRGQGFYEQFF. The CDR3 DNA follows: TGTGCCAGCAGCCATCGGGGACAGGGGTTCTATGAGCAGTTCTTC.

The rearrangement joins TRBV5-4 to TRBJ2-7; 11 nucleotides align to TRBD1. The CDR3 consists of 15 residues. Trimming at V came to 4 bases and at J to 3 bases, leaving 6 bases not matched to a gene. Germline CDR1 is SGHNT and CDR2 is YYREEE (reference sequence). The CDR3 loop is CASSEAGTGGYEQYF. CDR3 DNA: TGTGCCAGCAGCGAAGCCGGGACAGGGGGCTACGAGCAGTACTTC.

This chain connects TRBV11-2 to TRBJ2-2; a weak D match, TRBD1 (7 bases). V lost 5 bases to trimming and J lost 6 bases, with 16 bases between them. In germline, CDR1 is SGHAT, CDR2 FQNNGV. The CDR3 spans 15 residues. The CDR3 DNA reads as TGTGCCAGCAGCACGAACAGGGGAGGTGCCGGGGAGCTGTTTTTT. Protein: CASSTNRGGAGELFF.

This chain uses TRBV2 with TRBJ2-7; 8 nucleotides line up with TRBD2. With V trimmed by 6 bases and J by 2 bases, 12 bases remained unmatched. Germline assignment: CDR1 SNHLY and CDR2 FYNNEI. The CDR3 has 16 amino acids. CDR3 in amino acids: CASRKSGTRDTYEQYF. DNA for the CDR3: TGTGCCAGCAGAAAGTCGGGGACTAGAGATACCTACGAGCAGTACTTC. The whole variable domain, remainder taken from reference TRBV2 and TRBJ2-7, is EPEVTQTPSHQVTQMGQEVILRCVPISNHLYFYWYRQILGQKVEFLVSFYNNEISEKSEIFDDQFSVERPDGSNFTLKIRSTKLEDSAMYFCASRKSGTRDTYEQYFGPGTRLTVT.

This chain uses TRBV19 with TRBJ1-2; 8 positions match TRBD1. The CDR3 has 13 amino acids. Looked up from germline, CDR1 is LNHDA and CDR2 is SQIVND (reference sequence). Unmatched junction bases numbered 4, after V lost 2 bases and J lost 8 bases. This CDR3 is CASSITGGTGYTF. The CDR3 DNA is TGTGCCAGTAGTATAACAGGGGGGACCGGCTACACCTTC.